Following are 17 T cell receptor beta chains from one sample sequenced in a study of shared clonotypes between healthy human individuals. Libraries were prepared by immunoSEQ multiplex PCR; TCRdb keeps only in-frame clonotypes and omits some of them. The sample includes millions of clones, approximately 95% seen only once; the top ten take 0.9% to 1.3%. Terminally differentiated effector memory CD45RA+ cells were excluded by CCR7 positive selection of CD45RO-negative cells. Sequencing was carried out using naive CD8+ T cells sorted from blood. The receptors come from a man younger than 35 in good health.

The table lists this clone with a few counts. The CDR3 region has the DNA TGTGCCAGCAGCTTGGCCGGCGATGAAAAACTGTTTTTT. Protein product: CASSLAGDEKLFF. The chain employs TRBV5-6 and TRBJ1-4; D ambiguous. Germline CDR1 is SGHDT and CDR2 is YYEEEE. V was pared by 0 bases and J by 6 bases, with 6 bases between. The CDR3 is made up of 13 amino acids.

This chain connects TRBV27 to TRBJ2-1, with 8 bases lining up with TRBD2. There are 17 residues in the CDR3. Looked up from germline, CDR1 is MNHEY and CDR2 is SMNVEV (reference sequence). J lost 5 bases, V lost 10 bases, and 19 bases had no gene match. CDR3 in amino acids: CATTTIAGPTLHNEQFF. The CDR3 coding sequence is TGTGCCACCACAACTATAGCGGGGCCTACCCTCCACAATGAGCAGTTCTTC.

Here the CDR3 reads CASSPPRGDYGYTF. CDR3 sequence (DNA): TGTGCCAGCAGCCCTCCCAGGGGAGACTATGGCTACACCTTC. The chain links TRBV2 to TRBJ1-2; tentative D call: TRBD1 (6 bases). This CDR3 spans 14 amino acids. Germline CDR1 reads SNHLY; CDR2 reads FYNNEI. The germline V and J ends were trimmed by 6 bases and 3 bases, with 14 bases remaining between them.

As concerns this clone: The identical CDR3 is also encoded by other nucleotide sequences in the sample. The chain couples TRBV5-4 to TRBJ1-2; D perhaps matches TRBD1 (5 bases). This CDR3 region has 15 residues. Germline CDR1 and CDR2: SGHNT and YYREEE (reference sequence). V was trimmed by 7 bases and J by 6 bases, leaving 22 bases between them. The CDR3 nucleotides read TGTGCCAGCTGGGACGGGGAGTTTGAGGATAATGGCTACACCTTC. The encoded protein is CASWDGEFEDNGYTF. The full variable domain, with the rest looked up from reference TRBV5-4 and TRBJ1-2, is ETGVTQSPTHLIKTRGQQVTLRCSSQSGHNTVSWYQQALGQGPQFIFQYYREEENGRGNFPPRFSGLQFPNYSSELNVNALELDDSALYLCASWDGEFEDNGYTFGSGTRLTVV.

The CDR3 protein is CASSIQGLLVGGTNEKLFF. The CDR3 region has the DNA TGTGCCAGCAGTATACAGGGATTATTGGTTGGTGGGACTAATGAAAAACTGTTTTTT. The chain couples TRBV14 to TRBJ1-4, with TRBD1 as a possible D gene (6 bases). Trimming cost V 6 bases and J 2 bases, with 25 bases left between them. Germline loops: CDR1 SGHDN, CDR2 FVKESK. The CDR3 spans 19 residues.

Remarks on this clone: In the same sample, other DNA sequences code for this CDR3. The chain carries TRBV5-4 and TRBJ1-1; the D gene is possibly TRBD1 (6 bases). The CDR3 is made up of 13 amino acids. The V end lost 4 bases, the J end lost 5 bases, and 12 bases lay between the germline ends. Per the germline V gene, CDR1 is SGHNT and CDR2 is YYREEE (reference sequence). The CDR3 protein is CASSLGGATEAFF. The CDR3 DNA reads as TGTGCCAGCAGCCTAGGGGGAGCGACTGAAGCTTTCTTT. The full variable domain, rest sourced from reference TRBV5-4 and TRBJ1-1, is ETGVTQSPTHLIKTRGQQVTLRCSSQSGHNTVSWYQQALGQGPQFIFQYYREEENGRGNFPPRFSGLQFPNYSSELNVNALELDDSALYLCASSLGGATEAFFGQGTRLTVV.

A single count supports this clone. Other DNA sequences of this sample code for an identical CDR3. The chain recombines TRBV27 with TRBJ1-2; D unresolved. The ends were cut back, 2 bases at V and 2 bases at J, with 6 bases in the middle. CDR3 length: 13 residues. Germline loops: CDR1 MNHEY, CDR2 SMNVEV (reference sequence). This CDR3 is CASSLGANYGYTF. The CDR3 coding sequence is TGTGCCAGCAGTTTAGGAGCCAACTATGGCTACACCTTC.

The chain employs TRBV6-5 and TRBJ1-1; 9 nucleotides line up with TRBD1. V gave up 8 bases and J gave up 4 bases; unmatched junction bases: 8. Germline CDR1 is MNHEY and CDR2 is SVGAGI. This CDR3 has 14 residues. The CDR3, as DNA: TGTGCCAGCGGTCCGCTGACAGGGGGCACTGAAGCTTTCTTT. This sequence encodes CASGPLTGGTEAFF.

The V call is TRBV19, the J call TRBJ1-5; D not resolved. The CDR3 is made up of 15 amino acids. The germline V and J ends were trimmed by 7 bases and 0 bases, with 13 bases remaining between them. CDR1 is LNHDA and CDR2 is SQIVND in the germline V gene (reference sequence). The CDR3 DNA follows: TGTGCCAGTAACCCTTCAGGATATAGCAATCAGCCCCAGCATTTT. Translation: CASNPSGYSNQPQHF.

The V gene is TRBV6-6, the J gene TRBJ1-5; D is perhaps TRBD1 (5 bases). Trimming stripped 6 bases from V and 2 bases from J, with 11 bases between. This CDR3 comprises 14 residues. Germline V gives CDR1 MNHNY, CDR2 SVGAGI (reference sequence). CDR3: CASRTLGGNQPQHF. DNA for the CDR3: TGTGCCAGCAGAACCTTGGGGGGCAATCAGCCCCAGCATTTT.

A remark on this clone: This CDR3 is also generated by other DNA sequences in the sample. This chain links TRBV9 with TRBJ2-5, with TRBD2 matching over 9 bases. J was trimmed by 5 bases and V by 0 bases; bases with no gene match: 2. Germline V gives CDR1 SGDLS, CDR2 YYNGEE. This CDR3 is 14 amino acids long. The CDR3 DNA follows: TGTGCCAGCAGCGTAGGCGGGGGGGCTGAGACCCAGTACTTC. Translated, it gives CASSVGGGAETQYF.

This rearrangement joins TRBV4-1 to TRBJ1-3; D unclear. Looked up from germline, CDR1 is MGHRA and CDR2 is YSYEKL. The V end lost 3 bases, the J end lost 5 bases, and 14 bases lay between the germline ends. The CDR3 totals 15 residues. The CDR3 DNA is TGCGCCAGCAGCCAGGCCGAGAGGGTTAGAAACACCATATATTTT. It yields the protein CASSQAERVRNTIYF.

This clone was observed a single time. The V call is TRBV19, the J call TRBJ2-1, with 12 bases that match TRBD2. In germline, CDR1 is LNHDA, CDR2 SQIVND (reference sequence). The length of the CDR3 is 14 residues. With 10 bases clipped from V and 8 bases from J, the junction kept 9 bases outside the gene matches. Written as DNA, the CDR3 is TGTGCCACCGGACCTAGCGGGAGGGCCGATGAGCAGTTCTTC. Translation gives CATGPSGRADEQFF.

The rearrangement links TRBV7-8 to TRBJ2-1; 9 bases align to TRBD2. V shed 3 bases and J 8 bases; nucleotides not matched to a gene: 11. Germline-derived CDR1 and CDR2 are SGHVS and FQNEAQ. The CDR3 has 16 amino acids. CDR3 protein: CASSFLLAGAVDEQFF. As DNA, the CDR3 is TGTGCCAGCAGCTTTTTATTAGCGGGAGCGGTCGATGAGCAGTTCTTC.

This sequence joins TRBV6-5 and TRBJ1-1; TRBD1 agrees at 8 bases. V lost 5 bases and J lost 4; bases outside the gene matches: 6. Germline CDR1 is MNHEY and CDR2 is SVGAGI. The CDR3 totals 14 residues. The CDR3 DNA follows: TGTGCCAGCAGTCCGACAGGGGTGTCCACTGAAGCTTTCTTT. Encoded protein: CASSPTGVSTEAFF.

This CDR3 reads CASSLSLNQPQHF. The DNA of the CDR3 is TGTGCCAGCAGCTTATCTCTCAACCAGCCCCAGCATTTT. The chain joins TRBV5-6 to TRBJ1-5; D gene unclear. From germline, CDR1 is SGHDT and CDR2 YYEEEE. This CDR3 contains 13 residues. V was cut by 2 bases and J by 7 bases, with 10 bases left in between. Filled out from reference TRBV5-6 and TRBJ1-5, the complete variable domain reads DAGVTQSPTHLIKTRGQQVTLRCSPKSGHDTVSWYQQALGQGPQFIFQYYEEEERQRGNFPDRFSGHQFPNYSSELNVNALLLGDSALYLCASSLSLNQPQHFGDGTRLSIL.

The chain has TRBV19 and TRBJ1-4; 7 nucleotides line up with TRBD1. CDR3 length equals 15 residues. CDR1 is LNHDA, CDR2 SQIVND, per germline (reference sequence). V gave up 7 bases and J gave up 7 bases; unmatched junction bases: 12. For the CDR3, the DNA is TGTGCCAGTATTAGGGCTCCAGGGACAGTTGAAAAACTGTTTTTT. As protein: CASIRAPGTVEKLFF.